Listed below are T cell receptor beta chains from one sample, sequenced in a study of CD8 T cells in ankylosing spondylitis. TCRdb fed the 5' RACE reads into MiXCR, producing one record per CDR3 protein. The repertoire has 450,000 to 550,000 distinct CDR3 sequences, approximately 5% of them found once; the top ten carry approximately 3.5%. The sequenced sample consisted of blood, either unsorted or a sorted T cell fraction (not recorded which). Source of these receptors: a male donor with ankylosing spondylitis. CDR3s include the opening cysteine and the closing phenylalanine or tryptophan. Each record gives: V gene, J gene, clone size, D gene, CDR3 protein, CDR3 DNA. D genes are given only for firm matches. Size is stated for part of the rows, as once, few or many counts, or as a class when the clone is expanded.

V: TRBV12-5
J: TRBJ2-3
size: NA
D: NA
CDR3: CASALRSTDTQYF
DNA: TGTGCTAGTGCCCTCCGGAGCACAGATACGCAGTATTTT

V: TRBV4-2
J: TRBJ2-5
size: many
D: NA
CDR3: CASSQDRGAETQYF
DNA: TGTGCCAGCAGCCAAGATCGGGGGGCAGAGACCCAGTACTTC

V: TRBV28
J: TRBJ2-7
size: many
D: NA
CDR3: CASNLRANEQYF
DNA: TGTGCCAGCAACTTAAGGGCCAACGAGCAGTACTTC

V: TRBV10-3
J: TRBJ2-2
size: many
D: TRBD1
CDR3: CAISEAGTVTGELFF
DNA: TGTGCCATCAGTGAGGCCGGGACAGTCACCGGGGAGCTGTTTTTT

V: TRBV5-6
J: TRBJ1-1
size: NA
D: NA
CDR3: CAMSPGPLCPEAFF
DNA: TGTGCCATGAGCCCCGGGCCCCTCTGCCCTGAAGCTTTCTTT

V: TRBV2
J: TRBJ1-5
size: NA
D: TRBD1
CDR3: CASSEFRTGGQPQHF
DNA: TGTGCCAGCAGTGAATTCCGGACAGGGGGTCAGCCCCAGCATTTT

V: TRBV3-1
J: TRBJ2-1
size: many
D: NA
CDR3: CASSQDVRAAYNEQFF
DNA: TGTGCCAGCAGCCAAGATGTTAGGGCGGCCTACAATGAGCAGTTCTTC

V: TRBV10-3
J: TRBJ2-5
size: NA
D: TRBD2
CDR3: CAISPLAGVVETQYF
DNA: TGTGCCATCAGCCCACTAGCGGGAGTGGTGGAGACCCAGTACTTC

V: TRBV29-1
J: TRBJ2-1
size: many
D: TRBD2
CDR3: CSVEVIGGDGNEQFF
DNA: TGCAGCGTTGAAGTGATCGGGGGGGATGGGAATGAGCAGTTCTTC

V: TRBV5-1
J: TRBJ2-1
size: many
D: NA
CDR3: CASSLNAPPLDNEQFF
DNA: TGCGCCAGCAGCTTGAATGCCCCGCCCCTGGACAATGAGCAGTTCTTC

V: TRBV9
J: TRBJ1-5
size: many
D: TRBD1
CDR3: CASSEGTGGGQPQHF
DNA: TGTGCCAGCAGCGAAGGGACAGGGGGAGGTCAGCCCCAGCATTTT

V: TRBV12-3/TRBV12-4
J: TRBJ2-4
size: many
D: NA
CDR3: CASSLGPGVNIQYF
DNA: TGTGCCAGCAGTTTAGGTCCCGGGGTCAACATTCAGTACTTC

V: TRBV5-1
J: TRBJ2-7
size: many
D: NA
CDR3: CASSLFILGGSSYEQYF
DNA: TGCGCCAGCAGCTTGTTTATCTTAGGGGGGAGTTCCTACGAGCAGTACTTC

V: TRBV6-2/TRBV6-3
J: TRBJ2-5
size: many
D: TRBD1
CDR3: CASSTLMGQVQETQYF
DNA: TGTGCCAGCAGTACCCTAATGGGACAGGTACAAGAGACCCAGTACTTC

V: TRBV6-6
J: TRBJ1-1
size: many
D: NA
CDR3: CATTGGFAEAFF
DNA: TGTGCCACCACTGGGGGATTCGCTGAAGCTTTCTTT

V: TRBV7-6
J: TRBJ1-1
size: many
D: NA
CDR3: CASSTRMNTEAFF
DNA: TGTGCCAGCAGCACCCGCATGAACACTGAAGCTTTCTTT

V: TRBV21-1
J: TRBJ2-5
size: few
D: NA
CDR3: CVSGGRSQETQYF
DNA: TGTGTTTCAGGGGGCAGGTCCCAAGAGACCCAGTACTTC

V: TRBV4-2
J: TRBJ2-3
size: many
D: NA
CDR3: CASSQGVSDPDTQYF
DNA: TGTGCCAGCAGCCAAGGGGTGTCAGATCCAGATACGCAGTATTTT

V: TRBV4-1
J: TRBJ1-1
size: many
D: TRBD1
CDR3: CASSQQTGVSERAFF
DNA: TGCGCCAGCAGCCAGCAAACAGGGGTATCGGAACGGGCTTTCTTT

V: TRBV29-1
J: TRBJ2-7
size: many
D: NA
CDR3: CSVVSVAYEQYF
DNA: TGCAGCGTTGTCTCAGTTGCCTACGAGCAGTACTTC

V: TRBV11-2
J: TRBJ1-3
size: many
D: NA
CDR3: CASSLKGLGNTIYF
DNA: TGTGCCAGCAGCTTAAAAGGTCTTGGAAACACCATATATTTT

V: TRBV4-2
J: TRBJ2-5
size: many
D: NA
CDR3: CASSQGPGQTQYF
DNA: TGTGCCAGCAGCCAAGGACCAGGACAGACCCAGTACTTC

V: TRBV7-9
J: TRBJ1-4
size: many
D: NA
CDR3: CASSFMGAEKLFF
DNA: TGTGCCAGCAGCTTTATGGGCGCCGAAAAACTGTTTTTT

V: TRBV15
J: TRBJ2-1
size: many
D: TRBD2
CDR3: CATRGLAGRSYNEQFF
DNA: TGTGCCACCAGGGGGCTAGCGGGGAGGTCCTACAATGAGCAGTTCTTC

V: TRBV20-1
J: TRBJ1-1
size: many
D: NA
CDR3: CSARPRVGGAAFF
DNA: TGCAGTGCTAGACCCCGGGTCGGCGGCGCAGCTTTCTTT

V: TRBV20-1
J: TRBJ1-3
size: few
D: NA
CDR3: CSARDSGGRRSGNTIYF
DNA: TGCAGTGCTAGAGATTCGGGCGGCCGACGCTCTGGAAACACCATATATTTT

V: TRBV12-3/TRBV12-4
J: TRBJ2-7
size: many
D: TRBD2
CDR3: CASSPISGSFNEQYF
DNA: TGTGCCAGCAGCCCGATCAGCGGGAGTTTTAATGAGCAGTACTTC

V: TRBV20-1
J: TRBJ1-5
size: few
D: TRBD1
CDR3: CSARLTWGQANNQPQHF
DNA: TGCAGTGCTAGACTGACTTGGGGACAGGCTAACAATCAGCCCCAGCATTTT

V: TRBV7-2
J: TRBJ2-4
size: many
D: NA
CDR3: CASSFGQGQVDIQYF
DNA: TGTGCCAGCAGCTTCGGCCAGGGGCAGGTAGACATTCAGTACTTC

V: TRBV7-6
J: TRBJ2-7
size: few
D: NA
CDR3: CASSLSGTTPEQYF
DNA: TGTGCCAGCAGCCTTAGCGGAACCACGCCCGAGCAGTACTTC

V: TRBV7-9
J: TRBJ2-1
size: many
D: TRBD2
CDR3: CASSLAGASGGYNEQFF
DNA: TGTGCCAGCAGCCTTGCTGGGGCTAGCGGGGGCTACAATGAGCAGTTCTTC

V: TRBV18
J: TRBJ2-7
size: many
D: TRBD1
CDR3: CASSPNQGANEQYF
DNA: TGTGCCAGCTCACCGAACCAGGGGGCGAACGAGCAGTACTTC

V: TRBV7-9
J: TRBJ2-7
size: NA
D: NA
CDR3: CASSFLAGINPYEQYF
DNA: TGTGCCAGCAGCTTTCTAGCCGGCATCAATCCATACGAGCAGTACTTC

V: TRBV29-1
J: TRBJ2-3
size: NA
D: NA
CDR3: CSVDRDSTDTQYF
DNA: TGCAGCGTTGACCGGGACAGCACAGATACGCAGTATTTT

V: TRBV11-3
J: TRBJ2-2
size: many
D: NA
CDR3: CASSRRTGELFF
DNA: TGTGCCAGCAGCAGACGGACCGGGGAGCTGTTTTTT

V: TRBV18
J: TRBJ1-1
size: few
D: NA
CDR3: CASSREGGKTGAFF
DNA: TGTGCCAGCTCACGGGAAGGGGGGAAAACAGGAGCTTTCTTT

V: TRBV30
J: TRBJ2-1
size: NA
D: TRBD1
CDR3: CACPGQGLSSYNEQFF
DNA: TGTGCCTGCCCGGGACAGGGCCTGAGCTCCTACAATGAGCAGTTCTTC

V: TRBV20-1
J: TRBJ2-7
size: many
D: TRBD2
CDR3: CSAKYAGVYEQYF
DNA: TGCAGTGCTAAGTACGCGGGGGTCTACGAGCAGTACTTC

V: TRBV20-1
J: TRBJ2-5
size: many
D: TRBD1
CDR3: CSAPSRTGGVLAYQETQYF
DNA: TGCAGTGCCCCTTCAAGGACAGGGGGCGTCCTAGCGTACCAAGAGACCCAGTACTTC

V: TRBV15
J: TRBJ2-7
size: many
D: TRBD1
CDR3: CATSRGGTGFREQYF
DNA: TGTGCCACCAGCAGAGGAGGGACAGGGTTCCGCGAGCAGTACTTC

V: TRBV28
J: TRBJ2-2
size: many
D: NA
CDR3: CASSSGTITGELFF
DNA: TGTGCCAGCAGTTCCGGGACAATCACCGGGGAGCTGTTTTTT